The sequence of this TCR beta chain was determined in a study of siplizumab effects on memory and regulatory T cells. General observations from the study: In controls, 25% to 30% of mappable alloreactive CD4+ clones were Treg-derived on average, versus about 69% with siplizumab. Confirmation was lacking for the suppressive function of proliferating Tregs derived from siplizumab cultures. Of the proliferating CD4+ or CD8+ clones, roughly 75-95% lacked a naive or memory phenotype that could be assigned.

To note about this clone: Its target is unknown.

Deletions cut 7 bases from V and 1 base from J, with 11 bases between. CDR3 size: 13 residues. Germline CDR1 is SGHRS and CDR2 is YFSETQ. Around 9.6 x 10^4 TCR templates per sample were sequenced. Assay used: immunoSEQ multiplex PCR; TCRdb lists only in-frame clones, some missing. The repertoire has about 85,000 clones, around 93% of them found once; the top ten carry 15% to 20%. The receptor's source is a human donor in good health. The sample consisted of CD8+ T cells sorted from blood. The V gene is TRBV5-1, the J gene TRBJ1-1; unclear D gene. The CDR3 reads CASFKNGNTEAFF. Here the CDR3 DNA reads TGCGCCAGCTTCAAGAACGGGAACACTGAAGCTTTCTTT.